The table lists the clone carrying this TCR beta chain with a few counts. This sample is part of a study of blood T cells in healthy people across ages. In germline, CDR1 is MGHRA, CDR2 YSYEKL. The CDR3 sequence is 16 residues long. Trimming removed 0 bases from V and 4 bases from J, with 13 bases in between. PCR was performed a second time for 7 to 11 cycles using a sample-barcoded 5' primer and a J-beta primer mix. TCRdb reprocessed the 5' RACE reads with MiXCR, giving one entry per CDR3 protein. Among 600,000 to 900,000 distinct CDR3 sequences listed, about 26% were seen once. This sample also belongs to another study, concerning T cells of mothers and their children. As that study records: The study obtained over 8 million TCR beta CDR3 reads per mother and around 3 million per child.

This receptor was identified in a boy aged 10-17 years in good health. The chain links TRBV4-1 to TRBJ1-3, with D tentatively TRBD1 (5 bases). The sample was blood. The CDR3 DNA is TGCGCCAGCAGCCAAGAATCTCGGGGCTCCGGAAACACCATATATTTT. Amino acid sequence: CASSQESRGSGNTIYF.